Described below is a single T cell receptor (beta chain) sequence and its context. Its specificity is not known. Preparing the TCRbeta library involved the use of unique molecular identifiers. TCRdb used MiXCR to reprocess the PCR reads, holding one entry per CDR3 protein. The data show over 200,000 distinct CDR3 sequences, roughly 18% seen once. The sample is drawn from a study of T-cell reconstitution after alpha-beta-depleted transplantation in children. Study findings and constraints: The study reportedly traced alpha-beta T cells about two months after transplant to several hundred expanded graft clones.

The ends lost 6 bases at V and 2 bases at J; junction bases unmatched: 10. The CDR3 covers 15 residues. V usage is TRBV12-3 or TRBV12-4 and J usage is TRBJ2-7; 7 bases agree with TRBD2. This TCR was recovered from a male patient between 2 and 10 years old who had a stem cell transplant for acute lymphoblastic leukemia, so the T cells may come from the graft donor. Sequences were derived from PBMCs, mostly from graft donor cells, sampled 360 days after TCRalphabeta/CD19-depleted stem cell transplant. As DNA, the CDR3 is TGTGCCAGCAGCCGACTAGGGCGGGGGACCTACGAGCAGTACTTC. Protein product: CASSRLGRGTYEQYF.